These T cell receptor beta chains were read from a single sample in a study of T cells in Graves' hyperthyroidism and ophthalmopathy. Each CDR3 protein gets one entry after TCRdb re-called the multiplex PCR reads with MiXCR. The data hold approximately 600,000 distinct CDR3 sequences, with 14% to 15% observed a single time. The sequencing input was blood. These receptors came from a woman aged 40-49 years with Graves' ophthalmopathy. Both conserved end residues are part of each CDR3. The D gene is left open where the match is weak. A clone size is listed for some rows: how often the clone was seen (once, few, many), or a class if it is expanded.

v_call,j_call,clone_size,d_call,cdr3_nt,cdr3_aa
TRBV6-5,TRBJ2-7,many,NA,TGTGCCAGCAGTTTCACGACAACAGAGTTTTCCTACGAGCAGTACTTC,CASSFTTTEFSYEQYF
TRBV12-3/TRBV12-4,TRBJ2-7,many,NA,TGTGCCAGCACCCAGAGGGGGGACGCGGCCTACGAGCAGTACTTC,CASTQRGDAAYEQYF
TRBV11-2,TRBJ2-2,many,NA,TGTGCCAGCAGCTTAGATTACAGGGCGACCGGGGAGCTGTTTTTT,CASSLDYRATGELFF
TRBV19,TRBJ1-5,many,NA,TGTGCCAGTAGTAGCCAGGGGACTATTCAAAGCAATCAGCCCCAGCATTTT,CASSSQGTIQSNQPQHF
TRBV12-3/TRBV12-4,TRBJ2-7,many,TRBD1,TGTGCCAGCAGTCGGACAGGAAGTATCTACGAGCAGTACTTC,CASSRTGSIYEQYF
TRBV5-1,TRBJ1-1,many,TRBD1,TGCGCCAGCAGCCTTATCCGGGACAGGGGTAAGGGGAGCACTGAAGCTTTCTTT,CASSLIRDRGKGSTEAFF
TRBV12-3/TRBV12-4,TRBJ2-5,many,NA,TGTGCCAGCAGCCCTAACCGACTGGGAGAGACCCAGTACTTC,CASSPNRLGETQYF
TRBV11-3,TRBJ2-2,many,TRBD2,TGTGCCAGCAGCCGAGGGAATAGCGGGAGAAACACCGGGGAGCTGTTTTTT,CASSRGNSGRNTGELFF
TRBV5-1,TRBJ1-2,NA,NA,TGCGCCAGCAGCTTAGGGTTACCTGGGGCTGAAGGCTACACCTTC,CASSLGLPGAEGYTF
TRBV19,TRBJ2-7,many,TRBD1,TGTGCCAGTAGTATTCTGGCAGGGGGCGAGTACGAGCAGTACTTC,CASSILAGGEYEQYF
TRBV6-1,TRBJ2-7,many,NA,TGTGCCACCACTAAGGACGGGAGCCCGGGGGAGCAGTACTTC,CATTKDGSPGEQYF
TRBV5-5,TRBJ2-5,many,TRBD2,TGTGCCAGCAGCTTGGCCGAGCTAGCGGAACGAGAGACCCAGTACTTC,CASSLAELAERETQYF
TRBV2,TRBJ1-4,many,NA,TGTGCCAGCAGTGTCTGGGGGGCAACTAATGAAAAACTGTTTTTT,CASSVWGATNEKLFF
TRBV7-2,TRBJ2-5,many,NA,TGTGCCAGCAGCATCCAAGAGACCCAGTACTTC,CASSIQETQYF
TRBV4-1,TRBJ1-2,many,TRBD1,TGCGCCAGCAGCCAAGGGACAGGGGAGGCCTATGGCTACACCTTC,CASSQGTGEAYGYTF
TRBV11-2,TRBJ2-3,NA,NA,TGTGCCAGCAGCTTAGGTATCACAGATACGCAGTATTTT,CASSLGITDTQYF
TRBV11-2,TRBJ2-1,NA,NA,TGTGCCAGCAGCTTAGGCTCCCTCCCCTACAATGAGCAGTTCTTC,CASSLGSLPYNEQFF